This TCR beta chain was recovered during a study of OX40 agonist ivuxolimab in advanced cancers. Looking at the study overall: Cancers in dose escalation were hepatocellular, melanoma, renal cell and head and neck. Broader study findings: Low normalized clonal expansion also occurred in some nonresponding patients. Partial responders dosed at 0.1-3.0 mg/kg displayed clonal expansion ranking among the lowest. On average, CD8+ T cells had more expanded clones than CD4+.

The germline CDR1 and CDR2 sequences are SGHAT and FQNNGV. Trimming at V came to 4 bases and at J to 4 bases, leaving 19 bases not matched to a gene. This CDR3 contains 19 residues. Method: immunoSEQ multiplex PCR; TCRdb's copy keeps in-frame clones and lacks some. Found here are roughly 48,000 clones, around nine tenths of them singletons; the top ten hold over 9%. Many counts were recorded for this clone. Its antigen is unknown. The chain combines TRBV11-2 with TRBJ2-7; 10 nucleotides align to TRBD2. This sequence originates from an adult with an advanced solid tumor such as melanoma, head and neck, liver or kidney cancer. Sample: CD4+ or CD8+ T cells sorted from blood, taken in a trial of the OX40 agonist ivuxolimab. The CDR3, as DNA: TGTGCCAGCAGCTCAGATCCCTCCCACAGCGGGAGGGAAAGGTACGAGCAGTACTTC. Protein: CASSSDPSHSGRERYEQYF.